This T cell receptor beta chain was identified during a study of shared clonotypes between healthy human individuals. Study-wide results and limits: Among several donors, about 5% of naive CD4 clonotypes were found in common.

Trimming removed 2 bases from V and 5 bases from J, with 12 bases in between. Germline assignment: CDR1 GTSNPN and CDR2 SVGIG (reference sequence). The CDR3 extends over 13 amino acids. The DNA input per sorted-subset replicate PCR was 200 ng, corresponding to tens of thousands of T cell genomes. TCRdb's table, derived via immunoSEQ multiplex PCR, lists solely in-frame clones and lacks some. The table has more than 1 million clones, around 82% seen once. Healthy and HIV-negative, the adult donors had no recent acute infections or vaccinations. A split of CD4+ cells into CD45RA+ naive and CD45RA-negative memory subsets was performed. Notes on this clone: Its antigen is unknown.

V is TRBV30 and J is TRBJ1-2; unclear D gene. The sample consisted of memory CD4+ T cells from PBMCs. The subset is: CD45RA-negative fraction. The source of this sequence is a man younger than 30 in good health. Some clones in this sample may be carry-over from other donors' samples. CDR3 DNA sequence: TGTGCCTGGAGTAAAGGGCTCGGGTATGGCTACACCTTC. It encodes CAWSKGLGYGYTF.